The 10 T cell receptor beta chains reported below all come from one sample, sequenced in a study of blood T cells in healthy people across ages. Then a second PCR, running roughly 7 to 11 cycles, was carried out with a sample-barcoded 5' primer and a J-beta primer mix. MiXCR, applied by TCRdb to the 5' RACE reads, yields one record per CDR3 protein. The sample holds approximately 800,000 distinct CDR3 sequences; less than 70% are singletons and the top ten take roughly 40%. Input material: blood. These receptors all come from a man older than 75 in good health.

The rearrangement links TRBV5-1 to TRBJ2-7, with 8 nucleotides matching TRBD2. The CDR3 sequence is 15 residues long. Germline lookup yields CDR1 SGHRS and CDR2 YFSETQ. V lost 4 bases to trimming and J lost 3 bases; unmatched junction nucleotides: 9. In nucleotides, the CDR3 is TGCGCCAGCAGCCCCCAGGAGCGGGGGATCTACGAGCAGTACTTC. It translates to CASSPQERGIYEQYF.

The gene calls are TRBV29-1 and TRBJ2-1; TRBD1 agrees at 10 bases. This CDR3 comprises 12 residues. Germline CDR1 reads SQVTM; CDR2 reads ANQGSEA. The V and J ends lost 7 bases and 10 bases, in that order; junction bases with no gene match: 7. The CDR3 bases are TGCAGCGCCCTGACAGGGGGCGCGGAGCAGTTCTTC. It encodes CSALTGGAEQFF.

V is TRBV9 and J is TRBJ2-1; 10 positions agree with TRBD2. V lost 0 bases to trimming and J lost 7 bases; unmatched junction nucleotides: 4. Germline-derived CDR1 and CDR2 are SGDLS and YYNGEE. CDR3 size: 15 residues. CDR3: CASSVGTSGGNEQFF. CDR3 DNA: TGTGCCAGCAGCGTAGGGACTAGCGGTGGGAATGAGCAGTTCTTC.

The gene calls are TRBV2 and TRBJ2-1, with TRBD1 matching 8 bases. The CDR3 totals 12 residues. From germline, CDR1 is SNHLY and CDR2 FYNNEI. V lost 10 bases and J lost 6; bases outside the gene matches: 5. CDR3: CANDGQGNEQFF. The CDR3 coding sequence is TGTGCCAACGACGGACAGGGCAATGAGCAGTTCTTC.

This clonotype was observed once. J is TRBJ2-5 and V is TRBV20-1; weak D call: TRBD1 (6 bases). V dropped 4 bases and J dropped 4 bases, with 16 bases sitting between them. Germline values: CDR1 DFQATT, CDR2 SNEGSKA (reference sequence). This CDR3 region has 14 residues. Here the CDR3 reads CSAKTSQGLETQYF. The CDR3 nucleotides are TGCAGTGCTAAGACTTCCCAGGGGCTAGAGACCCAGTACTTC.

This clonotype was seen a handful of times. CDR3 protein: CSVEDIAGYGYTF. CDR3 nucleotides: TGCAGCGTTGAAGATATTGCAGGGTATGGCTACACCTTC. J is TRBJ1-2 and V is TRBV29-1; perhaps TRBD1 as D (5 bases). The CDR3 extends over 13 amino acids. The V and J ends lost 0 bases and 5 bases respectively, with 10 bases between them. Germline values: CDR1 SQVTM, CDR2 ANQGSEA.

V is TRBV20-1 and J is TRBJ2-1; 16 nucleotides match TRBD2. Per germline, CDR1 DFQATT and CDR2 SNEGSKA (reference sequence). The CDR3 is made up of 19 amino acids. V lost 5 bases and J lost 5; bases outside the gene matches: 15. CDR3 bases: TGCAGTGCTGACAAAGTTAACCCGGGACTAGCGGGAGGGAACAATGAGCAGTTCTTC. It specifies CSADKVNPGLAGGNNEQFF.

The CDR3 sequence is CASSLAVWRSYEQYF. CDR3 sequence (DNA): TGCGCCAGCAGCTTGGCGGTTTGGCGCTCCTACGAGCAGTACTTC. The chain joins TRBV5-1 to TRBJ2-7; no clear D. The germline gives CDR1 SGHRS, CDR2 YFSETQ. This CDR3 is built from 15 residues. Trimming shortened V by 0 bases and J by 0 bases, and 10 bases separated the two germline ends.

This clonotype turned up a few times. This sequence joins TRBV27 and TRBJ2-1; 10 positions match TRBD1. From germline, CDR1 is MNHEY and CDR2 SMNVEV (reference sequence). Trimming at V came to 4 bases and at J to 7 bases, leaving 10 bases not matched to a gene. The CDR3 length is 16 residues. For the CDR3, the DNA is TGTGCCAGCAGTTCAAACCGGCCGGGACAGGGGAATGAGCAGTTCTTC. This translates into CASSSNRPGQGNEQFF.

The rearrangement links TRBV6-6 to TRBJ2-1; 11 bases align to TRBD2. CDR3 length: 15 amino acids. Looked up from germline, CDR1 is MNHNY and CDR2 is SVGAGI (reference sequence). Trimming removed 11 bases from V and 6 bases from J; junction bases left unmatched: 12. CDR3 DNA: TGTGCCGCCAGTACCCCTAGCGGGAGGCCCAATGAGCAGTTCTTC. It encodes CAASTPSGRPNEQFF.